Below, 30 T cell receptor beta chains from the same sample are listed, as sequenced in a study of shared T cell receptors in the human thymus. Using immunoSEQ multiplex PCR, the repertoire was profiled, and TCRdb retains in-frame clones only, with some absent. In the table there are around 730,000 clones, 70% to 90% of which are singletons. Another study also made use of these data, one on human thymus T cells.

Sequencing was carried out using thymocytes. Source of these receptors: a girl under two years old with a congenital heart defect.

The chain links TRBV4-1 to TRBJ2-7; the match to TRBD1 covers 8 bases. Germline V gene sequence: CDR1 MGHRA, CDR2 YSYEKL. Trimming at V came to 1 base and at J to 2 bases, leaving 1 base not matched to a gene. The CDR3 extends over 14 amino acids. The CDR3 sequence is CASSQGTGTYEQYF. The DNA for the CDR3 is TGCGCCAGCAGCCAAGGGACAGGGACCTACGAGCAGTACTTC.

J is TRBJ1-1 and V is TRBV6-1; D might be TRBD1 (6 bases). V was cut by 3 bases and J by 1 base, with 18 bases left in between. The germline CDR1 and CDR2 sequences are MNHNS and SASEGT. The CDR3 covers 17 residues. CDR3 DNA: TGTGCCAGCAGTGAGGCTATTCCGGGACAACCGAACACTGAAGCTTTCTTT. Translated: CASSEAIPGQPNTEAFF.

The rearrangement joins TRBV5-1 to TRBJ2-1, with D possibly TRBD2 on 6 matching bases. This CDR3 has 15 amino acids. The germline gives CDR1 SGHRS, CDR2 YFSETQ. Trimming left V 5 bases short and J 7 bases short, with 19 bases between. CDR3: CASRRSGLSRNEQFF. CDR3 bases: TGCGCCAGCAGAAGGAGCGGGTTATCAAGGAATGAGCAGTTCTTC. The full variable domain, with the rest looked up from reference TRBV5-1 and TRBJ2-1, is KAGVTQTPRYLIKTRGQQVTLSCSPISGHRSVSWYQQTPGQGLQFLFEYFSETQRNKGNFPGRFSGRQFSNSRSEMNVSTLELGDSALYLCASRRSGLSRNEQFFGPGTRLTVL.

The J gene is TRBJ1-2, the V gene TRBV19; 7 bases fit TRBD1. Trimming removed 6 bases from V and 8 bases from J; junction bases left unmatched: 3. This CDR3 has 11 amino acids. Germline V CDR1 and CDR2: LNHDA, SQIVND (reference sequence). The CDR3 region has the DNA TGTGCCAGTAGGACGGACAGGGGCTACACCTTC. Translated, it gives CASRTDRGYTF.

This chain connects TRBV11-2 to TRBJ2-7, with D possibly matching TRBD1 (7 bases). V was pared by 11 bases and J by 0 bases, with 17 bases between. Germline CDR1 SGHAT, CDR2 FQNNGV. CDR3 length: 14 amino acids. The CDR3: CAGGDRLSSYEQYF. Written as DNA, the CDR3 is TGTGCCGGCGGGGACAGATTGAGCTCCTACGAGCAGTACTTC.

The chain couples TRBV4-1 to TRBJ1-2, with D possibly being TRBD1 (6 bases). Germline CDR1 is MGHRA and CDR2 is YSYEKL. CDR3 length: 16 residues. The V end lost 0 bases, the J end lost 4 bases, and 15 bases lay between the germline ends. CDR3 nucleotide sequence: TGCGCCAGCAGCCAAGATATCAGGGGCCGTGGCTATGGCTACACCTTC. It encodes CASSQDIRGRGYGYTF.

The chain employs TRBV9 and TRBJ1-4; 7 bases match TRBD1. Germline V gene sequence: CDR1 SGDLS, CDR2 YYNGEE. The V segment lost 0 bases and the J segment 7 bases; nucleotides outside the gene matches: 3. The CDR3 extends over 14 amino acids. This CDR3 reads CASSVDYRGEKLFF. The DNA for the CDR3 is TGTGCCAGCAGCGTAGATTACAGGGGTGAAAAACTGTTTTTT.

This chain uses TRBV5-1 with TRBJ1-2; 9 nucleotides match TRBD1. The germline gives CDR1 SGHRS, CDR2 YFSETQ. Losses at the gene ends were 4 bases for V and 0 bases for J; bases not matched to a gene: 10. This CDR3 contains 17 residues. The CDR3 DNA sequence: TGCGCCAGCAGCCATGACCGACAGGGGGGGACTAACTATGGCTACACCTTC. Its protein is CASSHDRQGGTNYGYTF. The full variable domain, with the rest looked up from reference TRBV5-1 and TRBJ1-2, is KAGVTQTPRYLIKTRGQQVTLSCSPISGHRSVSWYQQTPGQGLQFLFEYFSETQRNKGNFPGRFSGRQFSNSRSEMNVSTLELGDSALYLCASSHDRQGGTNYGYTFGSGTRLTVV.

V gene TRBV7-8 combines with J gene TRBJ2-7, with 9 bases aligning to TRBD1. Germline lookup yields CDR1 SGHVS and CDR2 FQNEAQ. The junction had 5 bases not matched to a gene; V was cut back by 1 base and J by 4 bases. The CDR3 length is 15 residues. This chain's CDR3 is CASSLVWDREYEQYF. The CDR3 DNA sequence: TGTGCCAGCAGCTTAGTCTGGGACAGGGAGTACGAGCAGTACTTC.

The rearrangement joins TRBV11-2 to TRBJ1-2, with TRBD1 matching 11 bases. The CDR3 loop spans 16 amino acids. The germline CDR1 and CDR2 sequences are SGHAT and FQNNGV. The trim removed 5 bases at V and 3 bases at J, leaving 8 bases unmatched. The CDR3: CASSARAGQGDYGYTF. CDR3 bases: TGTGCCAGCAGCGCCCGCGCGGGACAGGGGGACTATGGCTACACCTTC.

The rearrangement joins TRBV4-3 to TRBJ1-6; 7 bases match TRBD1. V shed 4 bases and J 9 bases; nucleotides not matched to a gene: 24. The germline CDR1 and CDR2 sequences are LGHNA and YSLEER. The length of the CDR3 is 20 residues. Here the CDR3 DNA reads TGCGCCAGCAGCCGACGACACGCCCAGACAGGGATCAGGAACGGTTCACCCCTCCACTTT. This gives the protein CASSRRHAQTGIRNGSPLHF.

J is TRBJ2-5 and V is TRBV7-8; the match to TRBD1 covers 10 bases. The V and J ends lost 6 bases and 5 bases, in that order; junction bases with no gene match: 12. This CDR3 region has 16 residues. The germline V gene encodes CDR1 SGHVS and CDR2 FQNEAQ. CDR3 bases: TGTGCCAGCAGTCGTCCGGGACAGGGGTACGGGGAGACCCAGTACTTC. This gives the protein CASSRPGQGYGETQYF.

The chain couples TRBV28 to TRBJ1-6; no firm D call. The germline V gene encodes CDR1 MDHEN and CDR2 SYDVKM. This CDR3 contains 14 residues. Trimming removed 9 bases at V and 9 bases at J, with 18 bases between. This CDR3 reads CASGRQNHFSPLHF. In DNA form, the CDR3 reads TGTGCCAGTGGAAGACAAAACCATTTTTCACCCCTCCACTTT.

The chain uses TRBV4-3 and TRBJ1-3; D ambiguous. Germline CDR1 reads LGHNA; CDR2 reads YSLEER. The CDR3 length is 16 residues. V was clipped by 0 bases and J by 1 base, with 10 bases between them. CDR3 nucleotide sequence: TGCGCCAGCAGCCAAGATGTGGGGAGTTCTGGAAACACCATATATTTT. It specifies CASSQDVGSSGNTIYF.

V usage is TRBV6-1 and J usage is TRBJ2-5; 13 bases map to TRBD2. The V gene end was trimmed by 7 bases and the J gene end by 5 bases; junction bases not matched to a gene: 7. CDR1 is MNHNS, CDR2 SASEGT, per germline. The CDR3 has 15 residues. CDR3 coding DNA: TGTGCCAGCACCAAACTAGCGGGGGGGGAGGAGACCCAGTACTTC. It encodes CASTKLAGGEETQYF.

This rearrangement joins TRBV6-1 to TRBJ1-4; 9 nucleotides match TRBD1. Germline lookup yields CDR1 MNHNS and CDR2 SASEGT. The junction had 8 bases not matched to a gene; V was cut back by 3 bases and J by 6 bases. The CDR3 consists of 16 residues. The CDR3 DNA follows: TGTGCCAGCAGTGATGGGACAGGGAAGTTGGATGAAAAACTGTTTTTT. Translating it yields CASSDGTGKLDEKLFF.

The chain couples TRBV6-6 to TRBJ2-5; D unclear. The CDR3 covers 13 residues. CDR1 is MNHNY and CDR2 is SVGAGI in the germline V gene (reference sequence). The V end lost 8 bases, the J end lost 5 bases, and 15 bases lay between the germline ends. The CDR3 reads CASWWPGPETQYF. CDR3 DNA sequence: TGTGCCAGCTGGTGGCCAGGCCCCGAGACCCAGTACTTC.

The rearrangement uses TRBV28 and TRBJ2-7; 11 bases fit TRBD1. The CDR3 length is 15 residues. V lost 0 bases to trimming and J lost 6 bases; unmatched junction nucleotides: 4. The germline V gene encodes CDR1 MDHEN and CDR2 SYDVKM. Here the CDR3 DNA reads TGTGCCAGCAGTTTATGTGGACAGGGGGCGGGCGAGCAGTACTTC. This codes for CASSLCGQGAGEQYF.

The genes are TRBV9 and TRBJ2-4, with 12 bases fitting TRBD2. J lost 4 bases, V lost 4 bases, and 9 bases had no gene match. The CDR3 is 17 residues long. The germline CDR1 and CDR2 sequences are SGDLS and YYNGEE. CDR3 loop: CASSSSGLAGKKNIQYF. The CDR3 bases are TGTGCCAGCAGCTCCTCAGGACTAGCGGGGAAAAAAAACATTCAGTACTTC.

A single count supports this clone. The rearrangement links TRBV29-1 to TRBJ1-2; D is undetermined. With 6 bases removed from V and 7 bases from J, the gap between germline ends came to 18 bases. The germline gives CDR1 SQVTM, CDR2 ANQGSEA. The CDR3 is 13 residues long. CDR3 loop: CSVSGPDGGGYTF. The CDR3 DNA sequence: TGCAGCGTCTCCGGTCCAGACGGCGGTGGCTACACCTTC.

This clone has just one count. The rearrangement joins TRBV5-1 to TRBJ1-4; tentatively, D is TRBD1 (5 bases). The CDR3 totals 21 residues. The germline V and J ends were trimmed by 2 bases and 0 bases, with 26 bases remaining between them. The germline gives CDR1 SGHRS, CDR2 YFSETQ. The CDR3 nucleotides read TGCGCCAGCAGCTTATCGTCAACAGGAGACGGATACTATCCAACTAATGAAAAACTGTTTTTT. It translates to CASSLSSTGDGYYPTNEKLFF.

The chain is built from TRBV4-1 and TRBJ2-7; D remains unclear. The CDR3 contains 13 residues. V was shortened by 4 bases and J by 6 bases, with 13 bases between the two germline ends. In germline, CDR1 is MGHRA, CDR2 YSYEKL. The CDR3: CASSPREYVEQYF. The CDR3 region has the DNA TGCGCCAGCAGCCCTCGAGAATATGTCGAGCAGTACTTC.

The J gene is TRBJ2-2, the V gene TRBV7-2; tentative D call: TRBD2 (5 bases). Germline V lookup: CDR1 SGHTA, CDR2 FQGNSA. V lost 2 bases and J 2 bases, leaving 15 bases between the germline ends. This CDR3 contains 17 residues. The DNA of the CDR3 is TGTGCCAGCAGCTTAAGTGTCTGGCGGGTTAACACCGGGGAGCTGTTTTTT. It translates to CASSLSVWRVNTGELFF.

V and J are TRBV2 and TRBJ1-6, with TRBD1 identical over 7 bases. Germline V gene data show CDR1 as SNHLY and CDR2 as FYNNEI. J gave up 5 bases and V 2 bases, and 12 bases lay outside the gene matches. CDR3 length equals 18 residues. DNA for the CDR3: TGTGCCAGCAGTGAAAAGTCCCGACAGGGCGGGAATAATTCACCCCTCCACTTT. It encodes CASSEKSRQGGNNSPLHF.

The rearrangement uses TRBV19 and TRBJ1-5, with TRBD1 identical over 8 bases. Per germline, CDR1 LNHDA and CDR2 SQIVND (reference sequence). V shed 5 bases and J 4 bases; nucleotides not matched to a gene: 7. The CDR3 is 15 amino acids. The CDR3 loop is CASSGLDRVNQPQHF. For the CDR3, the DNA is TGTGCCAGTAGTGGATTGGACAGGGTAAATCAGCCCCAGCATTTT.

This chain links TRBV15 with TRBJ1-5; 9 bases are a match to TRBD1. Germline trimming cut 2 bases from V and 3 bases from J; bases unmatched to any gene: 14. Per the germline V gene, CDR1 is LNHNV and CDR2 is YYDKDF (reference sequence). The CDR3 spans 19 residues. In DNA, the CDR3 is TGTGCCACCAGCAGACATTCGGACCCTGGGACAGGGTACAATCAGCCCCAGCATTTT. It specifies CATSRHSDPGTGYNQPQHF. Together with reference TRBV15 and TRBJ1-5, the CDR3 gives the full variable domain: DAMVIQNPRYQVTQFGKPVTLSCSQTLNHNVMYWYQQKSSQAPKLLFHYYDKDFNNEADTPDNFQSRRPNTSFCFLDIRSPGLGDTAMYLCATSRHSDPGTGYNQPQHFGDGTRLSIL.

V gene TRBV28 combines with J gene TRBJ2-6, with 10 nucleotides matching TRBD1. The CDR3 runs to 17 residues. Germline-derived CDR1 and CDR2 are MDHEN and SYDVKM. V dropped 6 bases and J dropped 0; count of bases not matched to a gene: 5. CDR3 residues: CASSWDRGGSGANVLTF. The CDR3 coding sequence is TGTGCCAGCAGCTGGGACAGGGGAGGCTCTGGGGCCAACGTCCTGACTTTC.

Written as DNA, the CDR3 is TGTGCCAGCAGTCCCGGGCGGGCCGATCAGCCCCAGCATTTT. Translating gives CASSPGRADQPQHF. The chain uses TRBV6-1 and TRBJ1-5; D gene ambiguous. CDR3 size: 14 residues. V dropped 5 bases and J dropped 5 bases, with 13 bases sitting between them. Germline-derived CDR1 and CDR2 are MNHNS and SASEGT.

The CDR3 DNA reads TGTGCCAGTAGTGCCGAACTAGCGGGGGAGACGAACACCGGGGAGCTGTTTTTT. Its protein product is CASSAELAGETNTGELFF. The genes are TRBV19 and TRBJ2-2; 11 bases agree with TRBD2. The germline CDR1 and CDR2 sequences are LNHDA and SQIVND (reference sequence). Trimming at V came to 5 bases and at J to 0 bases, leaving 8 bases not matched to a gene. This CDR3 has 18 amino acids.

This clone was counted only a few times. V is TRBV5-1 and J is TRBJ2-1, with D uncertain. V dropped 1 base and J dropped 0 bases, with 11 bases sitting between them. This CDR3 spans 16 amino acids. The germline V gene encodes CDR1 SGHRS and CDR2 YFSETQ. The CDR3 region has the DNA TGCGCCAGCAGCTTGTCGAGGTCCTCCTCCTACAATGAGCAGTTCTTC. This encodes CASSLSRSSSYNEQFF.